One sample yielded the 27 T cell receptor beta chains listed below, sequenced in a study of control samples from healthy donors and cancer patients. Here immunoSEQ multiplex PCR was the method, and the copy in TCRdb shows in-frame clones only, minus some. The data hold 170,000 or so clones, with about 90% observed a single time. The specimen was blood. These receptors came from a woman between 40 and 55 years old in good health.

This clone was detected once. This rearrangement joins TRBV5-4 to TRBJ1-4; the D is unclear. The CDR3 is made up of 13 amino acids. Trimming cost V 4 bases and J 7 bases, with 11 bases left between them. Germline lookup yields CDR1 SGHNT and CDR2 YYREEE (reference sequence). For the CDR3, the DNA is TGTGCCAGCAGCGAAACCGGGATTGAAAAACTGTTTTTT. This translates into CASSETGIEKLFF.

V is TRBV7-7 and J is TRBJ2-2; 13 positions match TRBD2. V lost 5 bases and J lost 1; bases outside the gene matches: 4. The CDR3 is 17 amino acids. CDR1 SSHAT and CDR2 FNYEAQ come from the germline V gene (reference sequence). This CDR3 reads CASSKGLAGKNTGELFF. DNA for the CDR3: TGTGCCAGCAGCAAGGGACTAGCGGGGAAGAACACCGGGGAGCTGTTTTTT.

The V gene is TRBV6-5, the J gene TRBJ2-1; D is possibly TRBD2 (6 bases). V was shortened by 0 bases and J by 2 bases, with 11 bases between the two germline ends. Germline V lookup: CDR1 MNHEY, CDR2 SVGAGI. The CDR3 has 16 residues. The chain's CDR3 is CASSYSGTGAYNEQFF. The DNA of the CDR3 is TGTGCCAGCAGTTACTCGGGGACGGGGGCCTACAATGAGCAGTTCTTC.

The J gene is TRBJ1-6, the V gene TRBV6-4, with D perhaps TRBD1 (5 bases). The germline gives CDR1 MRHNA, CDR2 SNTAGT. Trimming took 2 bases from V and 7 from J, leaving 9 bases between them. This CDR3 contains 14 residues. The CDR3 here is CASSDRGGNSPLHF. For the CDR3, the DNA is TGTGCCAGCAGTGACAGGGGCGGGAATTCACCCCTCCACTTT.

As for this clone: Other DNA sequences in the sample encode the same CDR3. This sequence joins TRBV5-1 and TRBJ2-1; perhaps TRBD1 as D (6 bases). The germline V gene encodes CDR1 SGHRS and CDR2 YFSETQ. The CDR3 runs 14 residues. The V and J ends lost 1 base and 5 bases respectively, with 10 bases between them. The CDR3 DNA reads as TGCGCCAGCAGCTTGAAACAGGGAAACAATGAGCAGTTCTTC. Translated, it gives CASSLKQGNNEQFF.

The chain recombines TRBV12-5 with TRBJ1-6; a possible D gene is TRBD1 (5 bases). Germline CDR1 and CDR2: LGHNT and FRNRAP. The ends were cut back, 5 bases at V and 18 bases at J, with 14 bases in the middle. This CDR3 has 11 amino acids. The DNA of the CDR3 is TGTGCTAGTGGTCGGGACGGACGACCCCACTTT. Its translation is CASGRDGRPHF.

The genes are TRBV19 and TRBJ2-5, with D possibly being TRBD1 (6 bases). This CDR3 comprises 13 residues. The germline V gene has CDR1 LNHDA and CDR2 SQIVND (reference sequence). The V and J ends lost 4 bases and 5 bases respectively, with 11 bases between them. CDR3 sequence (DNA): TGTGCCAGTAGTAACATGGGGGCGGAGACCCAGTACTTC. Translation gives CASSNMGAETQYF. The full variable domain, with the rest looked up from reference TRBV19 and TRBJ2-5, is DGGITQSPKYLFRKEGQNVTLSCEQNLNHDAMYWYRQDPGQGLRLIYYSQIVNDFQKGDIAEGYSVSREKKESFPLTVTSAQKNPTAFYLCASSNMGAETQYFGPGTRLLVL.

The chain employs TRBV7-6 and TRBJ1-3; no definite D call. The CDR3 consists of 16 residues. Trimming pared 6 bases from V and 3 bases from J, leaving 18 bases between. CDR1 is SGHVS and CDR2 is FNYEAQ in the germline V gene. CDR3 sequence reads: CASSLLSKRSGNTIYF. CDR3 nucleotide sequence: TGTGCCAGCAGTTTACTCAGTAAACGAAGTGGAAACACCATATATTTT.

V usage is TRBV12-3 or TRBV12-4 and J usage is TRBJ2-7; the D gene is possibly TRBD2 (6 bases). The length of the CDR3 is 11 residues. The V end lost 4 bases, the J end lost 6 bases, and 7 bases lay between the germline ends. The CDR3: CASSWGVEQYF. DNA of the CDR3: TGTGCCAGCAGTTGGGGGGTCGAGCAGTACTTC.

A single count supports this clone. In DNA form, the CDR3 reads TGTGCCAGCAGCTTCCGGGACAGGGATTCTGTGCAGTACTTC. This gives the protein CASSFRDRDSVQYF. The chain combines TRBV6-5 with TRBJ2-7; 9 bases are a match to TRBD1. Trimming took 6 bases from V and 9 from J; bases not matched to a gene: 12. The length of the CDR3 is 14 residues. CDR1 MNHEY and CDR2 SVGAGI come from the germline V gene.

This chain's CDR3 is CASSQEMGSTDTQYF. The CDR3 DNA is TGTGCCAGCAGCCAAGAGATGGGCAGCACAGATACGCAGTATTTT. The chain combines TRBV3-1 (or the pseudogene TRBV3-2) with TRBJ2-3; no definite D call. Germline V gene data show CDR1 as LGHDT and CDR2 as YNNKEL (reference sequence). The V end was cut by 0 bases, the J end by 0 bases, with 7 bases between. The CDR3 has 15 residues.

The sample holds a few counts of this clone. The V call is TRBV21-1, the J call TRBJ2-3; no DNA check was done on the table's D call, TRBD1. TRBV21-1 has pseudogene status. The CDR3 spans 15 residues. DNA for the CDR3: TGTGCCAGCAGCCTTAGACAGGGGAATGGAGATACGCAGTATTTT. Protein product: CASSLRQGNGDTQYF.

V gene TRBV12-3 or TRBV12-4 combines with J gene TRBJ1-6, with D perhaps matching TRBD1 (6 bases). V was clipped by 7 bases and J by 11 bases, with 15 bases between them. The CDR3 is made up of 13 amino acids. The DNA of the CDR3 is TGTGCCAGCACAAGGGGGGGATCGACACCCCTCCACTTT. Its translation is CASTRGGSTPLHF.

This rearrangement joins TRBV18 to TRBJ2-3, with 8 bases that match TRBD1. Losses at the gene ends were 5 bases for V and 4 bases for J; bases not matched to a gene: 5. The CDR3 covers 14 residues. CDR1 is KGHSH and CDR2 is LQKENI in the germline V gene. CDR3 amino acids: CASSSDRVADTQYF. The CDR3 nucleotides read TGTGCCAGCTCATCGGACAGGGTTGCAGATACGCAGTATTTT.

This clone was picked up one time. The chain employs TRBV19 and TRBJ1-5, with unresolved D. CDR3 length: 15 residues. Germline V gene sequence: CDR1 LNHDA, CDR2 SQIVND (reference sequence). Trimming left V 6 bases short and J 2 bases short, with 14 bases between. CDR3 nucleotide sequence: TGTGCCAGTAGCGAAAAACCGCGGGGCAATCAGCCCCAGCATTTT. It yields the protein CASSEKPRGNQPQHF.

This chain connects TRBV6-6 to TRBJ1-1; D is undetermined. CDR1 and CDR2 from the germline V gene are MNHNY and SVGAGI (reference sequence). The CDR3 sequence is 14 residues long. V dropped 2 bases and J dropped 5 bases, with 12 bases sitting between them. The CDR3 sequence: CASSYGELGTEAFF. CDR3 sequence (DNA): TGTGCCAGCAGTTACGGGGAGCTGGGGACTGAAGCTTTCTTT.

The chain is built from TRBV6-1 and TRBJ2-5, with TRBD2 as a possible D gene (7 bases). The ends were cut back, 1 base at V and 5 bases at J, with 14 bases in the middle. Germline V CDR1 and CDR2: MNHNS, SASEGT. The CDR3 spans 15 residues. CDR3 nucleotide sequence: TGTGCCAGCAGTGAAGTCGGGGGGCTGGGGGAGACCCAGTACTTC. Protein product: CASSEVGGLGETQYF.

The CDR3: CASTGTSYGYTF. As DNA, the CDR3 is TGTGCCAGTACCGGAACCAGCTATGGCTACACCTTC. J is TRBJ1-2 and V is TRBV19; D gene ambiguous. The CDR3 consists of 12 residues. Trimming removed 7 bases at V and 4 bases at J, with 10 bases between. Per germline, CDR1 LNHDA and CDR2 SQIVND (reference sequence). Variable domain in full (rest from reference TRBV19 and TRBJ1-2): DGGITQSPKYLFRKEGQNVTLSCEQNLNHDAMYWYRQDPGQGLRLIYYSQIVNDFQKGDIAEGYSVSREKKESFPLTVTSAQKNPTAFYLCASTGTSYGYTFGSGTRLTVV.

The rearrangement joins TRBV9 to TRBJ2-5; 13 positions agree with TRBD2. The CDR3 runs 16 residues. Germline trimming cut 3 bases from V and 1 base from J; bases unmatched to any gene: 3. The germline gives CDR1 SGDLS, CDR2 YYNGEE. The CDR3 nucleotides are TGTGCCAGCAGCGAGGGACTAGCGGGGAGCCAAGAGACCCAGTACTTC. It yields the protein CASSEGLAGSQETQYF.

The chain links TRBV6-5 to TRBJ1-1; unclear D gene. The V gene's germline CDR1 is MNHEY and CDR2 SVGAGI. The CDR3 loop spans 14 amino acids. Between the trimmed V and J ends, which lost 0 bases and 1 base, there was a span of 6 bases. CDR3 sequence: CASSYSFGNTEAFF. The CDR3 nucleotides are TGTGCCAGCAGTTACTCGTTCGGGAACACTGAAGCTTTCTTT.

The chain is built from TRBV6-5 and TRBJ2-2; 10 bases agree with TRBD1. After removal of 10 bases from V and 7 bases from J, the junction contained 6 bases not matched to a gene. The germline V gene encodes CDR1 MNHEY and CDR2 SVGAGI. The CDR3 runs 13 residues. The chain's CDR3 is CATGQGGYGELFF. In nucleotides, the CDR3 is TGTGCCACAGGACAGGGGGGATACGGGGAGCTGTTTTTT.

The chain uses TRBV5-1 and TRBJ2-5; D gene ambiguous. Germline V lookup: CDR1 SGHRS, CDR2 YFSETQ. V was shortened by 0 bases and J by 3 bases, with 12 bases between the two germline ends. The CDR3 has 15 residues. CDR3 in amino acids: CASSLEGSWEETQYF. The CDR3 DNA reads as TGCGCCAGCAGCTTGGAGGGATCCTGGGAAGAGACCCAGTACTTC.

V is TRBV7-3 and J is TRBJ2-5, with D possibly matching TRBD1 (6 bases). The CDR3 contains 19 residues. Germline CDR1 reads SGHTA; CDR2 reads FQGTGA. Between the trimmed V and J ends, which lost 1 base and 2 bases, there was a span of 23 bases. CDR3 region: CASSLSGGRRGPQQETQYF. The CDR3 DNA follows: TGTGCCAGCAGCTTAAGTGGGGGCCGCAGGGGACCTCAACAAGAGACCCAGTACTTC. Complete variable domain (other parts from reference TRBV7-3 and TRBJ2-5): GAGVSQTPSNKVTEKGKYVELRCDPISGHTALYWYRQSLGQGPEFLIYFQGTGAADDSGLPNDRFFAVRPEGSVSTLKIQRTERGDSAVYLCASSLSGGRRGPQQETQYFGPGTRLLVL.

The genes are TRBV6-5 and TRBJ1-1; D perhaps matches TRBD1 (5 bases). Germline assignment: CDR1 MNHEY and CDR2 SVGAGI. This CDR3 comprises 13 residues. V was clipped by 7 bases and J by 1 base, with 10 bases between them. CDR3 sequence (DNA): TGTGCCAGCACCCCGAGGGGGAACACTGAAGCTTTCTTT. Protein product: CASTPRGNTEAFF.

This chain connects TRBV7-8 to TRBJ1-5, with TRBD1 as a possible D gene (6 bases). Trimming shortened V by 2 bases and J by 0 bases, and 17 bases separated the two germline ends. CDR1 is SGHVS, CDR2 FQNEAQ, per germline. The CDR3 sequence is 18 residues long. The CDR3 region has the DNA TGTGCCAGCAGCTTAACCAGGACAGCAGTTTATAGCAATCAGCCCCAGCATTTT. It encodes CASSLTRTAVYSNQPQHF.

This sequence joins TRBV7-9 and TRBJ2-7; tentatively, D is TRBD2 (5 bases). This CDR3 spans 14 amino acids. Trimming shortened V by 7 bases and J by 1 base, and 14 bases separated the two germline ends. Per germline, CDR1 SEHNR and CDR2 FQNEAQ (reference sequence). CDR3 sequence (DNA): TGTGCCAGCACCGCCGAGGGTGCGTCCTACGAGCAGTACTTC. It translates to CASTAEGASYEQYF.

This clone was recorded a few times. The chain has TRBV2 and TRBJ2-5; D is ambiguous. The V and J ends lost 3 bases and 6 bases respectively, with 11 bases between them. This CDR3 is built from 13 residues. Germline loops: CDR1 SNHLY, CDR2 FYNNEI. The CDR3 region has the DNA TGTGCCAGCAGTGACAGTGGGTGGCAGACCCAGTACTTC. This gives the protein CASSDSGWQTQYF.